This T cell receptor (beta chain) comes out of a study of blood T cell repertoires in COVID-19. The junction had 7 bases not matched to a gene; V was cut back by 6 bases and J by 3 bases. Germline lookup yields CDR1 MDHEN and CDR2 SYDVKM. The CDR3 sequence is 14 residues long. Profiling relied on immunoSEQ multiplex PCR, and the TCRdb table lists in-frame clones only, not all of them. The data show over 250,000 clones, with approximately 92% seen just once and around 1.1% held by the top ten. Assignments of participants to cohorts depended upon their own reported clinical history. The sample consisted of PBMCs or T cells enriched from blood (not recorded which). The chain uses TRBV28 and TRBJ2-7, with 8 bases lining up with TRBD2. This TCR was sampled from a woman in her 30s who had recovered from COVID-19. CDR3 DNA sequence: TGTGCCAGCAGATCGGGACTAGACAACTACGAGCAGTACTTC. Translating gives CASRSGLDNYEQYF.